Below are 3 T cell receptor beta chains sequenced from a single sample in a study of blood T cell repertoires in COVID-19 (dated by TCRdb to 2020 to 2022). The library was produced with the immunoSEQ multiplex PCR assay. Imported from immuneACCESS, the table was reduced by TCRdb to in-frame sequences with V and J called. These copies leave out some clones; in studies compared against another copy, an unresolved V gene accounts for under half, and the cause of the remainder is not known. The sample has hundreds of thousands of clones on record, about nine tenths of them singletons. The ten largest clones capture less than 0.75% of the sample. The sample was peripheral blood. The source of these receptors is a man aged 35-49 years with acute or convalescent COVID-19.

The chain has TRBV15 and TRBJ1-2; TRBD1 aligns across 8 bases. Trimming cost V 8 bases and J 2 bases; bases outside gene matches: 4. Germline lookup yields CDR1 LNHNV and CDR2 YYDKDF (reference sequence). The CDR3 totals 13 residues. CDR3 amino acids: CATSGTGNYGYTF. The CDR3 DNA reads TGTGCCACCTCCGGGACAGGCAACTATGGCTACACCTTC.

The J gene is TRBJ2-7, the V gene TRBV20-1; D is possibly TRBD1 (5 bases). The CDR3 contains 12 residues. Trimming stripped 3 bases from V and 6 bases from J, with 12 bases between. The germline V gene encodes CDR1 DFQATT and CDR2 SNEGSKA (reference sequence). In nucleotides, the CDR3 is TGCAGTGCTAGTACCAGGGTAGGCGAGCAGTACTTC. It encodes CSASTRVGEQYF.

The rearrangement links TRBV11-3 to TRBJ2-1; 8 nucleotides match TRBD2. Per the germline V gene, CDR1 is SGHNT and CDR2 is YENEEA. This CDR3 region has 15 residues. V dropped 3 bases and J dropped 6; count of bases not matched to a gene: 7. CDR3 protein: CASSLRGAGRNEQFF. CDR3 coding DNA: TGTGCCAGCAGCTTGCGGGGGGCCGGCCGCAATGAGCAGTTCTTC.